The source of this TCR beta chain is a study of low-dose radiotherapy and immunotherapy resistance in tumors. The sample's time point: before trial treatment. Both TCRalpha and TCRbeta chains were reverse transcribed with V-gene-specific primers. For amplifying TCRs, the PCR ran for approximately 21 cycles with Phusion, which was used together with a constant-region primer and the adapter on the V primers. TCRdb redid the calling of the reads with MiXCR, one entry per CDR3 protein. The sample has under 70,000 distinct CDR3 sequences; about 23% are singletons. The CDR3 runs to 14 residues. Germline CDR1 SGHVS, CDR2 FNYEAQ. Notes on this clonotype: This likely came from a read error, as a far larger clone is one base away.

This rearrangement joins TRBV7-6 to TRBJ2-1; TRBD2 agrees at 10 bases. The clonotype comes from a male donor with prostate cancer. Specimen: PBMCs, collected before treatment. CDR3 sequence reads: CANSLAGTSVEQFF. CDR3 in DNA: TGTGCCAACAGCTTAGCCGGGACTAGCGTTGAGCAGTTCTTC.